Presented here are 14 T cell receptor beta chains from one specimen sequenced in a study of T-cell memory formation after mild COVID-19. In TCRdb, the 5' RACE reads were re-called with MiXCR into one record per CDR3 protein. Of 350,000 to 450,000 distinct CDR3 sequences listed, 20% to 25% are singletons. The sequenced sample was PBMCs or a T cell subset sorted from them (not recorded which). Receptors were obtained from an adult woman who had mild COVID-19 (a few samples of this study predate the infection). Cell type and time point are not known.

J is TRBJ2-7 and V is TRBV11-3, with 7 bases matching TRBD1. Unmatched junction bases numbered 4, after V lost 1 base and J lost 1 base. The CDR3 runs to 15 residues. CDR1 and CDR2 (germline): SGHNT, YENEEA. The CDR3 region is CASSLGMGQSYEQYF. The DNA for the CDR3 is TGTGCCAGCAGCTTAGGGATGGGACAGTCCTACGAGCAGTACTTC.

The V call is TRBV7-9, the J call TRBJ2-1, with TRBD2 matching 11 bases. Germline trimming cut 5 bases from V and 1 base from J; bases unmatched to any gene: 4. CDR3 length: 16 residues. From germline, CDR1 is SEHNR and CDR2 FQNEAQ (reference sequence). This chain's CDR3 is CASSTLAGGSYNEQFF. The CDR3 bases are TGTGCCAGCAGCACGTTAGCGGGAGGGTCCTACAATGAGCAGTTCTTC.

J is TRBJ2-3 and V is TRBV7-2; the match to TRBD1 covers 7 bases. CDR1 and CDR2 from the germline V gene are SGHTA and FQGNSA. V lost 3 bases to trimming and J lost 1 base; unmatched junction nucleotides: 7. The CDR3 loop spans 16 amino acids. The CDR3 DNA sequence: TGTGCCAGCAGCTTGGGACAGAGGCCTCGCACAGATACGCAGTATTTT. Translating it yields CASSLGQRPRTDTQYF. Supplemented by reference TRBV7-2 and TRBJ2-3, the full variable domain reads GAGVSQSPSNKVTEKGKDVELRCDPISGHTALYWYRQSLGQGLEFLIYFQGNSAPDKSGLPSDRFSAERTGGSVSTLTIQRTQQEDSAVYLCASSLGQRPRTDTQYFGPGTRLTVL.

V and J are TRBV3-1 and TRBJ2-1, with 9 bases aligning to TRBD2. Germline CDR1 is LGHDT and CDR2 is YNNKEL (reference sequence). CDR3 length equals 16 residues. With 1 base clipped from V and 4 bases from J, the junction kept 5 bases outside the gene matches. This CDR3 is CASSQAGTSPYNEQFF. The DNA of the CDR3 is TGTGCCAGCAGCCAAGCCGGGACTAGCCCTTACAATGAGCAGTTCTTC.

This clonotype was observed a handful of times. This sequence joins TRBV2 and TRBJ2-5; tentative D call: TRBD1 (5 bases). This CDR3 comprises 16 residues. V was clipped by 1 base and J by 5 bases, with 17 bases between them. Per the germline V gene, CDR1 is SNHLY and CDR2 is FYNNEI. The CDR3 DNA is TGTGCCAGCAGTGAAGGGGCAGGGATGGGGTTGGAGACCCAGTACTTC. Protein: CASSEGAGMGLETQYF.

This rearrangement joins TRBV12-3 or TRBV12-4 to TRBJ1-2, with 7 bases that match TRBD1. The CDR3 totals 15 residues. Unmatched junction bases numbered 10, after V lost 3 bases and J lost 6 bases. The CDR3 DNA reads TGTGCCAGCAGTTTCAAGGGGGCGCTTATTCATGGCTACACCTTC. It is translated as CASSFKGALIHGYTF.

The rearrangement links TRBV20-1 to TRBJ1-5; 9 bases are a match to TRBD1. CDR3 length: 16 amino acids. J was trimmed by 5 bases and V by 4 bases; bases with no gene match: 12. Per the germline V gene, CDR1 is DFQATT and CDR2 is SNEGSKA (reference sequence). CDR3 in DNA: TGCAGTGCTACCCGGCGAGACAGGGGGGTCGATCAGCCCCAGCATTTT. Protein: CSATRRDRGVDQPQHF.

V usage is TRBV6-6 and J usage is TRBJ2-3; D is unresolved. There are 16 residues in the CDR3. V was clipped by 2 bases and J by 0 bases, with 12 bases between them. Germline-derived CDR1 and CDR2 are MNHNY and SVGAGI (reference sequence). The CDR3 region is CASSYGVAASTDTQYF. DNA of the CDR3: TGTGCCAGCAGTTACGGGGTAGCAGCGAGCACAGATACGCAGTATTTT.

The chain employs TRBV7-2 and TRBJ2-5; TRBD1 agrees at 7 bases. The germline gives CDR1 SGHTA, CDR2 FQGNSA. This CDR3 is 17 amino acids long. Trimming at V came to 1 base and at J to 4 bases, leaving 12 bases not matched to a gene. This chain's CDR3 is CASSLEVLRGIGETQYF. The DNA for the CDR3 is TGTGCCAGCAGCTTAGAGGTGCTCAGGGGGATTGGAGAGACCCAGTACTTC.

The chain employs TRBV20-1 and TRBJ1-1, with a weak D call TRBD1 (6 bases). Germline V gene data show CDR1 as DFQATT and CDR2 as SNEGSKA (reference sequence). This CDR3 is built from 15 residues. Trimming left V 2 bases short and J 2 bases short, with 15 bases between. CDR3 nucleotide sequence: TGCAGTGCTAGACTGGGGGGCAGGGTAAACACTGAAGCTTTCTTT. It codes for CSARLGGRVNTEAFF.

This clonotype showed up just a few times. J is TRBJ2-5 and V is TRBV5-1, with D perhaps TRBD1 (6 bases). The CDR3 totals 15 residues. V lost 0 bases, J lost 4 bases, and 13 bases lay in between. The V gene's germline CDR1 is SGHRS and CDR2 YFSETQ. The CDR3 spells CASSLAGANGETQYF. The CDR3, as DNA: TGCGCCAGCAGCTTGGCAGGGGCCAACGGAGAGACCCAGTACTTC.

This clonotype occurred a few times. This sequence joins TRBV5-5 and TRBJ1-2; D gene uncertain. Germline V gene sequence: CDR1 SGHKS, CDR2 YYEKEE (reference sequence). V lost 0 bases and J lost 5, with 14 bases in between. The CDR3 is 15 residues long. CDR3 nucleotides: TGTGCCAGCAGCTTGGGCGAGGGCTTTAGATATGGCTACACCTTC. Protein sequence: CASSLGEGFRYGYTF.

In its sample, this clonotype was seen a few times. The chain uses TRBV5-5 and TRBJ2-5, with 7 nucleotides matching TRBD1. Germline loops: CDR1 SGHKS, CDR2 YYEKEE (reference sequence). J was trimmed by 3 bases and V by 6 bases; bases with no gene match: 14. The CDR3 is 16 residues long. In DNA form, the CDR3 reads TGTGCCAGCACCCTCCAGGGGGACAGAGGGAAAGAGACCCAGTACTTC. Its translation is CASTLQGDRGKETQYF.

In its sample, this clonotype was seen a few times. The V gene is TRBV7-6, the J gene TRBJ2-2; 7 nucleotides line up with TRBD2. This CDR3 spans 14 amino acids. The germline CDR1 and CDR2 sequences are SGHVS and FNYEAQ. V trimming: 6 bases; J trimming: 3 bases; junction bases outside the gene matches: 4. The CDR3 sequence is CASRRLADTGELFF. CDR3 DNA sequence: TGTGCCAGCAGGCGACTAGCCGACACCGGGGAGCTGTTTTTT.